The 18 T cell receptor beta chains reported below all come from one sample, sequenced in a study of PD-1 blockade in mismatch repair-deficient tumors. The data were produced by immunoSEQ multiplex PCR, yet TCRdb's version contains in-frame clones alone and is incomplete. The sample yields 75,000 to 80,000 clones, around 80% seen once. The input for sequencing was peripheral blood, taken 44 weeks after starting pembrolizumab. The receptors derive from an adult with mismatch repair-deficient cancer.

The gene calls are TRBV7-9 and TRBJ2-5; D is uncertain. Trimming removed 5 bases from V and 5 bases from J, with 9 bases in between. Germline CDR1 and CDR2: SEHNR and FQNEAQ (reference sequence). The length of the CDR3 is 12 residues. The CDR3: CASSRTLETQYF. The CDR3 DNA reads TGTGCCAGCAGCCGGACCCTGGAGACCCAGTACTTC.

The rearrangement joins TRBV6-5 to TRBJ2-1; D may be TRBD2 (6 bases). The length of the CDR3 is 14 residues. Looked up from germline, CDR1 is MNHEY and CDR2 is SVGAGI. Trimming pared 8 bases from V and 6 bases from J, leaving 17 bases between. CDR3 sequence reads: CASRYSTSSNEQFF. The DNA of the CDR3 is TGTGCCAGCCGGTACTCGACTAGTTCCAATGAGCAGTTCTTC.

The chain employs TRBV29-1 and TRBJ2-1, with 9 bases that match TRBD1. V shed 7 bases, J shed 1 base, and the junction held 2 bases outside the gene matches. The CDR3 extends over 13 amino acids. CDR1 SQVTM and CDR2 ANQGSEA come from the germline V gene. The CDR3, as DNA: TGCAGCGCCGGGACAGGGTCCTACAATGAGCAGTTCTTC. Its translation is CSAGTGSYNEQFF.

This rearrangement joins TRBV30 to TRBJ1-5; possible D gene TRBD1, 5 bases. Germline-derived CDR1 and CDR2 are GTSNPN and SVGIG (reference sequence). Trimming shortened V by 2 bases and J by 7 bases, and 12 bases separated the two germline ends. This CDR3 is built from 13 residues. CDR3 sequence (DNA): TGTGCCTGGAGTAAGGTAGGGACCCAGCCCCAGCATTTT. It is translated as CAWSKVGTQPQHF.

J is TRBJ2-3 and V is TRBV9; D possibly corresponds to TRBD1 (6 bases). The CDR3 consists of 16 residues. Germline values: CDR1 SGDLS, CDR2 YYNGEE. The ends were cut back, 0 bases at V and 3 bases at J, with 14 bases in the middle. DNA for the CDR3: TGTGCCAGCAGCGTAGCTGGGACACTGAGTACAGATACGCAGTATTTT. Translating gives CASSVAGTLSTDTQYF.

In nucleotides, the CDR3 is TGTGCCAGCAGCTACGGCCCGGGCTACGAGCAGTACTTC. The encoded protein is CASSYGPGYEQYF. The gene calls are TRBV7-9 and TRBJ2-7, with D hard to call. This CDR3 is 13 amino acids long. Trimming left V 4 bases short and J 3 bases short, with 10 bases between. Germline loops: CDR1 SEHNR, CDR2 FQNEAQ (reference sequence).

There are a few counts of this clone. The V and J genes are TRBV7-9 and TRBJ2-5, with a weak D call TRBD2 (5 bases). The CDR3 extends over 12 amino acids. Trimming stripped 3 bases from V and 6 bases from J, with 8 bases between. Germline CDR1 and CDR2: SEHNR and FQNEAQ (reference sequence). For the CDR3, the DNA is TGTGCCAGCAGCTTCGAGGGAAAGACCCAGTACTTC. Its protein is CASSFEGKTQYF. Variable domain in full (rest from reference TRBV7-9 and TRBJ2-5): DTGVSQNPRHKITKRGQNVTFRCDPISEHNRLYWYRQTLGQGPEFLTYFQNEAQLEKSRLLSDRFSAERPKGSFSTLEIQRTEQGDSAMYLCASSFEGKTQYFGPGTRLLVL.

The J gene is TRBJ2-5, the V gene TRBV7-9, with 9 bases identical to TRBD1. Germline loops: CDR1 SEHNR, CDR2 FQNEAQ (reference sequence). The V and J ends lost 1 base and 6 bases, in that order; junction bases with no gene match: 9. This CDR3 is built from 16 residues. The CDR3 nucleotides read TGTGCCAGCAGCTTAGTCCCGGGACAGGGCGAGAAGACCCAGTACTTC. The encoded protein is CASSLVPGQGEKTQYF. Full variable domain (remainder filled in from reference TRBV7-9 and TRBJ2-5): DTGVSQNPRHKITKRGQNVTFRCDPISEHNRLYWYRQTLGQGPEFLTYFQNEAQLEKSRLLSDRFSAERPKGSFSTLEIQRTEQGDSAMYLCASSLVPGQGEKTQYFGPGTRLLVL.

CDR3 bases: TGTGCCAGCAGCCCCCCGAAAGGGACTAGCGGAGACAATGAGCAGTTCTTC. As protein: CASSPPKGTSGDNEQFF. The chain joins TRBV11-2 to TRBJ2-1, with 11 nucleotides matching TRBD2. The J segment lost 5 bases and the V segment lost 5 bases, leaving 11 bases of the junction unmatched. CDR1 and CDR2 from the germline V gene are SGHAT and FQNNGV. The CDR3 spans 17 residues.

J is TRBJ2-2 and V is TRBV5-1; D is unresolved. Trimming stripped 1 base from V and 6 bases from J, with 13 bases between. Germline loops: CDR1 SGHRS, CDR2 YFSETQ. CDR3 length equals 15 residues. Here the CDR3 DNA reads TGCGCCAGCAGCTTGACCGTACAAATGGCCGGGGAGCTGTTTTTT. Translated, it gives CASSLTVQMAGELFF.

The chain is built from TRBV15 and TRBJ1-1; 7 nucleotides agree with TRBD1. CDR1 and CDR2 (germline): LNHNV, YYDKDF (reference sequence). V shed 0 bases, J shed 10 bases, and the junction held 8 bases outside the gene matches. This CDR3 is 14 amino acids long. The CDR3 bases are TGTGCCACCAGCAGAGATGGAGGAGGGGGCACAGCTTTCTTT. It is translated as CATSRDGGGGTAFF.

V is TRBV11-2 and J is TRBJ2-1; D not resolved. The ends were cut back, 4 bases at V and 4 bases at J, with 8 bases in the middle. This CDR3 has 13 residues. Germline V gene data show CDR1 as SGHAT and CDR2 as FQNNGV. The CDR3 region has the DNA TGTGCCAGCAGCTCCTTAACTTACAATGAGCAGTTCTTC. Protein: CASSSLTYNEQFF.

V and J are TRBV7-9 and TRBJ2-7; D is possibly TRBD2 (5 bases). The CDR3 covers 15 residues. Germline CDR1 is SEHNR and CDR2 is FQNEAQ (reference sequence). The V and J ends lost 4 bases and 0 bases respectively, with 13 bases between them. CDR3 in DNA: TGTGCCAGCAGCTCGAGTGAGGGAACCTCCTACGAGCAGTACTTC. Translation: CASSSSEGTSYEQYF.

Only a few counts were recorded for this clone. This chain uses TRBV4-1 with TRBJ1-4; no clear D. Germline-derived CDR1 and CDR2 are MGHRA and YSYEKL. The CDR3 runs to 13 residues. Between the trimmed V and J ends, which lost 6 bases and 13 bases, there was a span of 18 bases. CDR3 region: CASSPVMDGGLFF. The CDR3 DNA sequence: TGCGCCAGCAGTCCGGTTATGGATGGCGGACTGTTTTTT.

The J gene is TRBJ2-5, the V gene TRBV9; TRBD2 might be the D (7 bases). This CDR3 region has 16 residues. Germline values: CDR1 SGDLS, CDR2 YYNGEE. V gave up 3 bases and J gave up 5 bases, with 20 bases separating them. The CDR3 DNA sequence: TGTGCCAGCAGCGAGGGGGGCGGGAGTATGGTCGAGACCCAGTACTTC. It specifies CASSEGGGSMVETQYF.

V usage is TRBV5-8 and J usage is TRBJ1-5; no clear D. The V end was cut by 4 bases, the J end by 11 bases, with 10 bases between. This CDR3 has 11 residues. Germline V gene lookup returns CDR1 SGHTS and CDR2 YDEGEE. Here the CDR3 DNA reads TGTGCCAGCAGCCCAGATGGGGCCCAGCATTTT. Amino acid sequence: CASSPDGAQHF.

V is TRBV29-1 and J is TRBJ2-3; D unclear. The CDR3 consists of 13 residues. Trimming cost V 7 bases and J 6 bases, with 17 bases left between them. Germline V gene data show CDR1 as SQVTM and CDR2 as ANQGSEA. The CDR3 reads CSATLLATDTQYF. The CDR3 DNA sequence: TGCAGCGCTACACTATTAGCAACTGATACGCAGTATTTT.

This chain links TRBV6-6 with TRBJ1-1, with D maybe TRBD1 (6 bases). With 8 bases removed from V and 1 base from J, the gap between germline ends came to 8 bases. The CDR3 runs 12 residues. The germline CDR1 and CDR2 sequences are MNHNY and SVGAGI (reference sequence). This CDR3 reads CASSQGNTEAFF. The CDR3 DNA reads as TGTGCCAGCTCACAGGGGAACACTGAAGCTTTCTTT.